This TCR beta chain was captured in a study of T cell repertoires in cytomegalovirus infection. Turning to the study itself: CMV epitopes used comprised recently identified HLA-C-restricted ones and well-studied HLA-B-restricted ones. CMV infection and matching HLA type were both indicated by public TCR beta signatures. Findings and caveats of the study: Summed frequency of public TCR beta families distinguished CMV carriers with the relevant HLA. Clonotypes of TCR beta that were HLA-C-restricted and CMV-specific dominated the ex vivo response.

TCRdb re-analysed the reads in MiXCR, keeping a single row per CDR3 protein. The sample has just over 450,000 distinct CDR3 sequences; approximately 42% are singletons. This CDR3 contains 13 residues. V was shortened by 3 bases and J by 7 bases, with 11 bases between the two germline ends. This clonotype has only a few counts. Its antigen is not identified. The TCR was taken from a human donor in good health (CMV status not recorded). Some clones in this sample may be carry-over from other donors' samples. The material sequenced was cultured PBMCs, taken from culture after CMV antigen stimulation. The gene calls are TRBV12-3 or TRBV12-4 and TRBJ2-3; the D gene is possibly TRBD1 (6 bases). The CDR3: CASSLGARYTQYF. The CDR3 nucleotides read TGTGCCAGCAGTTTGGGGGCTAGATATACGCAGTATTTT.